Presented here are 20 T cell receptor beta chains from one specimen sequenced in a study of blood T cells in healthy people across ages. Primers used in a second PCR of roughly 6 to 11 cycles were a sample-barcoded 5' primer and a J-beta primer mix. TCRdb called the 5' RACE reads again in MiXCR, with one record for every CDR3 protein. The sample contains roughly 800,000 distinct CDR3 sequences, nearly 60% of which appear only once. Material for sequencing was blood. These receptor sequences come from a man aged 25-45 years in good health.

The chain has TRBV2 and TRBJ2-6; D ambiguous. V was trimmed by 7 bases and J by 3 bases, leaving 7 bases between them. The CDR3 is 13 residues long. CDR1 and CDR2 (germline): SNHLY, FYNNEI. In nucleotides, the CDR3 is TGTGCCAGCAAAGGGCTTGGGGCCAACGTCCTGACTTTC. This translates into CASKGLGANVLTF.

This chain links TRBV6-6 with TRBJ2-5; no reliable D call. Germline V gene data show CDR1 as MNHNY and CDR2 as SVGAGI (reference sequence). This CDR3 is 13 amino acids long. V was pared by 5 bases and J by 2 bases, with 9 bases between. In nucleotides, the CDR3 is TGTGCCAGCAGTCGACCAGAACAAGAGACCCAGTACTTC. Translation: CASSRPEQETQYF.

The chain employs TRBV13 and TRBJ2-7; D might be TRBD1 (5 bases). With 5 bases removed from V and 0 bases from J, the gap between germline ends came to 23 bases. CDR3 size: 18 residues. In germline, CDR1 is PRHDT, CDR2 FYEKMQ (reference sequence). CDR3 sequence: CASSPRLRQPPFSYEQYF. The DNA of the CDR3 is TGTGCCAGCAGCCCCCGACTCCGACAGCCCCCCTTCTCCTACGAGCAGTACTTC.

The chain links TRBV15 to TRBJ2-1; maybe TRBD1 (6 bases). Trimming took off 10 bases at V and 3 bases at J, with 16 bases between the two ends. CDR1 and CDR2 from the germline V gene are LNHNV and YYDKDF (reference sequence). This CDR3 has 14 residues. The CDR3 region has the DNA TGTGCCATCCGAGAGGGGACACTCTACAATGAGCAGTTCTTC. This gives the protein CAIREGTLYNEQFF.

V is TRBV27 and J is TRBJ1-2; 8 bases fit TRBD1. V shed 8 bases, J shed 6 bases, and the junction held 11 bases outside the gene matches. The CDR3 length is 14 residues. Germline lookup yields CDR1 MNHEY and CDR2 SMNVEV (reference sequence). The CDR3 loop is CASQPRQGTNGYTF. The CDR3 nucleotides read TGTGCCAGCCAACCAAGACAGGGGACAAATGGCTACACCTTC.

The CDR3 nucleotides are TGTGCCAGCAAATGGGACAGGGATCGGGACAATGAGCAGTTCTTC. Its protein product is CASKWDRDRDNEQFF. The chain is built from TRBV7-2 and TRBJ2-1, with 9 bases identical to TRBD1. This CDR3 is built from 15 residues. The germline V gene encodes CDR1 SGHTA and CDR2 FQGNSA. The ends lost 7 bases at V and 5 bases at J; junction bases unmatched: 9.

This chain connects TRBV20-1 to TRBJ2-3; D is possibly TRBD1 (6 bases). V was cut by 4 bases and J by 2 bases, with 10 bases left in between. The CDR3 extends over 13 amino acids. Per germline, CDR1 DFQATT and CDR2 SNEGSKA (reference sequence). The CDR3 spells CSANTGLTDTQYF. The CDR3 DNA is TGCAGTGCTAATACAGGGCTCACAGATACGCAGTATTTT.

The chain carries TRBV6-2 or TRBV6-3 and TRBJ2-1; weak D call: TRBD2 (6 bases). Trimming took 6 bases from V and 6 from J, leaving 15 bases between them. The CDR3 sequence is 14 residues long. Germline assignment: CDR1 MNHEY and CDR2 SVGEGT. CDR3 in amino acids: CASRDLGGTNEQFF. The CDR3 DNA reads TGTGCCAGCAGAGACCTGGGGGGAACCAATGAGCAGTTCTTC.

V gene TRBV3-1 combines with J gene TRBJ2-1; 9 bases map to TRBD2. CDR3 length equals 16 residues. V gave up 4 bases and J gave up 8 bases; unmatched junction bases: 12. Germline assignment: CDR1 LGHDT and CDR2 YNNKEL (reference sequence). The CDR3 region has the DNA TGTGCCAGCAGCCTCTACGGCGGGAGGGGTGGCGATGAGCAGTTCTTC. This gives the protein CASSLYGGRGGDEQFF.

In its sample, this clonotype was seen a few times. The chain combines TRBV3-1 with TRBJ2-1, with 10 bases identical to TRBD2. This CDR3 is 15 amino acids long. Germline CDR1 LGHDT, CDR2 YNNKEL (reference sequence). V trimming: 4 bases; J trimming: 11 bases; junction bases outside the gene matches: 11. The CDR3 is CASSPSLAGRHQQFF. The CDR3 DNA follows: TGTGCCAGCAGCCCCTCACTAGCGGGACGTCATCAGCAGTTCTTC.

The chain joins TRBV9 to TRBJ2-1, with 8 bases aligning to TRBD2. V dropped 0 bases and J dropped 9; count of bases not matched to a gene: 11. Germline V gives CDR1 SGDLS, CDR2 YYNGEE. The length of the CDR3 is 16 residues. The CDR3 bases are TGTGCCAGCAGCGTAGTAAGGCTCGGACTAGCTGGTGAGCAGTTCTTC. Translation gives CASSVVRLGLAGEQFF.

The J gene is TRBJ1-2, the V gene TRBV3-1; the D is unclear. The CDR3 is 14 amino acids. V gave up 1 base and J gave up 3 bases, with 9 bases separating them. CDR1 is LGHDT and CDR2 is YNNKEL in the germline V gene (reference sequence). CDR3 amino acids: CASSQAEIDYGYTF. As DNA, the CDR3 is TGTGCCAGCAGCCAAGCCGAGATAGACTATGGCTACACCTTC. The whole variable domain, remainder taken from reference TRBV3-1 and TRBJ1-2, is DTAVSQTPKYLVTQMGNDKSIKCEQNLGHDTMYWYKQDSKKFLKIMFSYNNKELIINETVPNRFSPKSPDKAHLNLHINSLELGDSAVYFCASSQAEIDYGYTFGSGTRLTVV.

Ten or more counts support this clonotype. The J gene is TRBJ2-3, the V gene TRBV4-3; D is possibly TRBD1 or TRBD2 (6 bases each). Trimming cost V 3 bases and J 5 bases, with 9 bases left between them. The CDR3 length is 13 residues. Germline V CDR1 and CDR2: LGHNA, YSLEER. CDR3 nucleotides: TGCGCCAGCAGCCACCGGGGGCAAGATACGCAGTATTTT. Amino acid sequence: CASSHRGQDTQYF.

The chain employs TRBV12-3 or TRBV12-4 and TRBJ2-2, with D uncertain. V was cut by 5 bases and J by 3 bases, with 7 bases left in between. The CDR3 runs 13 residues. DNA for the CDR3: TGTGCCAGCAGTCGACCGTACACCGGGGAGCTGTTTTTT. Protein: CASSRPYTGELFF.

This chain links TRBV29-1 with TRBJ2-7, with D perhaps TRBD1 or TRBD2 (5 bases each). Germline CDR1 reads SQVTM; CDR2 reads ANQGSEA. V shed 6 bases and J shed 0 bases, with 12 bases lying between them. This CDR3 has 13 amino acids. The CDR3 DNA follows: TGCAGCGTCCGGGACGGCCTCTCCTACGAGCAGTACTTC. Its translation is CSVRDGLSYEQYF.

Of note for this clonotype: Mismatch with germline at one junction end may stem from a read error. The chain is built from TRBV4-1 and TRBJ2-1; 9 bases are shared with TRBD1. The length of the CDR3 is 19 residues. CDR1 MGHRA and CDR2 YSYEKL come from the germline V gene. Here the CDR3 DNA reads TGCGCCAGCAGCCAAGAAAGGGACAGGGATCTAGGGGTCTACAATGAGCAGTTCTTT. It encodes CASSQERDRDLGVYNEQFF.

The chain employs TRBV5-1 and TRBJ2-3; D is unclear. Germline loops: CDR1 SGHRS, CDR2 YFSETQ. V lost 6 bases and J lost 4, with 12 bases in between. This CDR3 comprises 13 residues. The CDR3 DNA sequence: TGCGCCAGCACCGAAGAGGTCCCAGATACGCAGTATTTT. Its translation: CASTEEVPDTQYF.

V gene TRBV27 combines with J gene TRBJ2-6; D unresolved. This CDR3 region has 12 residues. Germline V gene data show CDR1 as MNHEY and CDR2 as SMNVEV (reference sequence). The germline V and J ends were trimmed by 7 bases and 4 bases, with 5 bases remaining between them. The CDR3 loop is CASTPGANVLTF. The CDR3 nucleotides are TGTGCCAGCACCCCCGGGGCCAACGTCCTGACTTTC.

This clonotype is a singleton in its sample. V and J are TRBV4-1 and TRBJ1-2; D is ambiguous. From germline, CDR1 is MGHRA and CDR2 YSYEKL. V lost 3 bases and J 2 bases, leaving 13 bases between the germline ends. The CDR3 runs 15 residues. The CDR3 reads CASSQGRVGNYGYTF. In DNA, the CDR3 is TGCGCCAGCAGCCAGGGCCGGGTAGGAAACTATGGCTACACCTTC.

The chain is built from TRBV21-1 and TRBJ1-5; TRBD1, the table's D call, lacks a check against the DNA. TRBV21-1 is a pseudogene segment. This CDR3 region has 13 residues. CDR3 amino acids: CASSKFEGQPQHF. The CDR3, as DNA: TGTGCCAGCAGCAAATTTGAGGGGCAGCCCCAGCATTTT.